This TCR beta chain emerged from a study of identical twins. Overall study findings and caveats: Modelling underestimated the level of out-of-frame TCR alpha sharing observed in monozygotic twins. Insertions were reduced in abundant cord blood beta clonotypes but not in memory repertoires. Zero-insertion findings could be partly confounded by invariant cells (MAIT and iNKT cells).

Looked up from germline, CDR1 is MNHNS and CDR2 is SASEGT. Trimming left V 8 bases short and J 5 bases short, with 9 bases between. The CDR3 consists of 12 residues. TCRdb reprocessed the 5' RACE reads via MiXCR and lists one record per CDR3 protein. Among hundreds of thousands of distinct CDR3 sequences, 15% to 20% were seen once, and the ten largest hold around 13%. The sample holds a few counts of this clonotype. Its specificity is unknown. This same sample was also taken into another study, of T cells expressing NK-cell markers. This second study says: The authors sequenced eight donors, of whom seven were HCMV-seropositive and one was seronegative.

This chain connects TRBV6-1 to TRBJ1-4; D might be TRBD1 (5 bases). The specimen sequenced was PBMCs. The source of this sequence is a woman between 18 and 30 years old in good health. This CDR3 is CASAGDNEKLFF. DNA of the CDR3: TGTGCCAGCGCGGGGGACAATGAAAAACTGTTTTTT.